This TCR beta chain comes out of a study of response to subunit inactivated influenza vaccine. General observations from the study: Every seasonal influenza vaccination brings in few new T cells, the authors suggested.

Concerning this clonotype: Its specificity is unknown.

The V end lost 4 bases, the J end lost 1 base, and 14 bases lay between the germline ends. This CDR3 spans 15 amino acids. Germline CDR1 reads SGHRS; CDR2 reads YFSETQ. MiXCR, applied by TCRdb to the RT-PCR reads, yields one record per CDR3 protein. The repertoire holds about half a million distinct CDR3 sequences, with roughly 9.7% as singletons. V and J are TRBV5-1 and TRBJ1-1; D is possibly TRBD1 (5 bases). Sequenced material: PBMCs from blood, taken more than 35 days after vaccination. The TCR originated in a man aged 45-65 years who received an inactivated influenza vaccine. CDR3 coding DNA: TGCGCCAGCAGCATTGCAGGGTCCACGAACACTGAAGCTTTCTTT. This codes for CASSIAGSTNTEAFF.